A selection of T cell receptor beta chains follows, all from one sample in a study of blood T cell repertoires in COVID-19. The repertoire was sequenced with immunoSEQ multiplex PCR; TCRdb's copy has only in-frame clones and lacks some. Among about 200,000 clones listed, about 88% were seen once. Sequenced material: peripheral blood. These receptors all stem from a woman in her 40s who had recovered from COVID-19. Each CDR3 is given without its conserved first and last residue. Fields, in order: V gene, J gene, CDR3 protein.

v_gene: TRBV3-1/TRBV3-2
j_gene: TRBJ2-3
CDR3aa: ASSNFGYSTDTQY

v_gene: TRBV5-1
j_gene: TRBJ1-1
CDR3aa: ASSFQAGGNTEAF

v_gene: TRBV5-6
j_gene: TRBJ2-2
CDR3aa: ASSFGTRSAGELF

v_gene: TRBV5-4
j_gene: TRBJ2-5
CDR3aa: ASSPQQGGETQY

v_gene: TRBV7-9
j_gene: TRBJ2-2
CDR3aa: ASSLEGTSETTGELF

v_gene: TRBV5-6
j_gene: TRBJ2-7
CDR3aa: ASSLVGGLAYEQY

v_gene: TRBV5-1
j_gene: TRBJ1-1
CDR3aa: ASSSDPRQGFVRTEAF

v_gene: TRBV7-9
j_gene: TRBJ1-1
CDR3aa: ASSSDRVNTEAF

v_gene: TRBV12-3/TRBV12-4
j_gene: TRBJ1-1
CDR3aa: ASSLGRASEAF

v_gene: TRBV7-9
j_gene: TRBJ2-2
CDR3aa: ASSLAVRGQGAVGELF

v_gene: TRBV30
j_gene: TRBJ1-2
CDR3aa: AWAGSPPPYYGYT

v_gene: TRBV19
j_gene: TRBJ2-7
CDR3aa: ASSLQSRGSSYEQY

v_gene: TRBV28
j_gene: TRBJ1-1
CDR3aa: ASSLQGPGNTEAF

v_gene: TRBV7-9
j_gene: TRBJ2-3
CDR3aa: ASSSGPGVDTQY

v_gene: TRBV7-9
j_gene: TRBJ1-1
CDR3aa: ASSPRGQLPMMNTEAF

v_gene: TRBV27
j_gene: TRBJ2-7
CDR3aa: ASRLAGGPGEQY

v_gene: TRBV25-1
j_gene: TRBJ1-4
CDR3aa: ASSEWAGGFEKLF

v_gene: TRBV20-1
j_gene: TRBJ2-7
CDR3aa: SARGQGANYEQY

v_gene: TRBV4-1
j_gene: TRBJ2-7
CDR3aa: ASSQDLKTGTYEQY

v_gene: TRBV2
j_gene: TRBJ1-2
CDR3aa: ASSVESNYGYT

v_gene: TRBV5-1
j_gene: TRBJ1-1
CDR3aa: ASSPSGQGNTEAF

v_gene: TRBV4-3
j_gene: TRBJ2-1
CDR3aa: ASSRGGIVDEQF

v_gene: TRBV29-1
j_gene: TRBJ2-5
CDR3aa: SVREKETQY

v_gene: TRBV24-1
j_gene: TRBJ2-1
CDR3aa: ATSHSKWTDHNGQF

v_gene: TRBV14
j_gene: TRBJ1-1
CDR3aa: ASSQVGDTEAF

v_gene: TRBV5-5
j_gene: TRBJ1-2
CDR3aa: ASSQPDRGYGYT

v_gene: TRBV6-5
j_gene: TRBJ2-7
CDR3aa: ASSYGQAGIYEQY

v_gene: TRBV18
j_gene: TRBJ2-2
CDR3aa: ASSPGGRQGTGELF

v_gene: TRBV5-1
j_gene: TRBJ1-5
CDR3aa: ASSLAPGNSNQPQH

v_gene: TRBV5-1
j_gene: TRBJ2-2
CDR3aa: ASSPGQGANTGELF

v_gene: TRBV30
j_gene: TRBJ2-7
CDR3aa: AWGGGLAGEQY

v_gene: TRBV5-6
j_gene: TRBJ2-7
CDR3aa: ASSSLRGSYEQY

v_gene: TRBV10-3
j_gene: TRBJ2-7
CDR3aa: AISESGFHEQY

v_gene: TRBV4-1
j_gene: TRBJ2-5
CDR3aa: ASSQPVDGKQETQY